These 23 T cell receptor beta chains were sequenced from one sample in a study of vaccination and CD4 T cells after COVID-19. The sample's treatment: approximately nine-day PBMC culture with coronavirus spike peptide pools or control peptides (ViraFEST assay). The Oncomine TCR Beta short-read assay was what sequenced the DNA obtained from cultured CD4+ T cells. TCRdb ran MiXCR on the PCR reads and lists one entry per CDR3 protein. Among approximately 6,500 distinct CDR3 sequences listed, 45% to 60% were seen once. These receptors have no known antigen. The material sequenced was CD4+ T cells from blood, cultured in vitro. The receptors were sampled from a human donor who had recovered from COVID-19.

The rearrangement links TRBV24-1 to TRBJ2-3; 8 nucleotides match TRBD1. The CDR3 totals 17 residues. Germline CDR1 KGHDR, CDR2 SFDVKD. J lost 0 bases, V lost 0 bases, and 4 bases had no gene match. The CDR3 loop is CATSDLGRTGSTDTQYF. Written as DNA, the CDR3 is TGTGCCACCAGTGATTTGGGGCGGACAGGGAGCACAGATACGCAGTATTTT.

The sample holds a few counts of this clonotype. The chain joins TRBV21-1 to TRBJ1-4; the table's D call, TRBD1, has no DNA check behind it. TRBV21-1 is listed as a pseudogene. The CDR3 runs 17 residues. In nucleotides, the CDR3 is TGTGCCAGCAGCCCTGCGGGGACAGGGGGCTCTAATGAAAAACTGTTTTTT. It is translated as CASSPAGTGGSNEKLFF.

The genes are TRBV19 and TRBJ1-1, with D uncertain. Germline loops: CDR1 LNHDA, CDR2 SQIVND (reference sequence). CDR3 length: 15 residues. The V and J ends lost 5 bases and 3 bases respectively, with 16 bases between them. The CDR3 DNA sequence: TGTGCCAGTAGTCTACTCGATAAAGTACACACTGAAGCTTTCTTT. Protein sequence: CASSLLDKVHTEAFF.

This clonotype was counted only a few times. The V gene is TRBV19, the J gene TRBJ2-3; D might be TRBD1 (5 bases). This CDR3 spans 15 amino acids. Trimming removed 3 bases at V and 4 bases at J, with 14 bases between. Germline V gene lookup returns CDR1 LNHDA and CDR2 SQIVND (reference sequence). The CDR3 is CASSINNQGADTQYF. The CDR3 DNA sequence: TGTGCCAGTAGTATCAACAACCAAGGGGCAGATACGCAGTATTTT.

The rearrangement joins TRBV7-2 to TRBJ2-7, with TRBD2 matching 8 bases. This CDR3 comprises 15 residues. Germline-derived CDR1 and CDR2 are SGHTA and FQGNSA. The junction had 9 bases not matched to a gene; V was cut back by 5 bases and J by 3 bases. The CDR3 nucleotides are TGTGCCAGCAGCAGTAACGCGGGAGGCCACTACGAGCAGTACTTC. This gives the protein CASSSNAGGHYEQYF.

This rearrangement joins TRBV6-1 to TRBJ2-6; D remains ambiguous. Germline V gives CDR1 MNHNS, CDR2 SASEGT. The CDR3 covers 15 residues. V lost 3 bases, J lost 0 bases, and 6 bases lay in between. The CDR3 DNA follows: TGTGCCAGCAGTGAGTCAATCTCTGGGGCCAACGTCCTGACTTTC. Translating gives CASSESISGANVLTF.

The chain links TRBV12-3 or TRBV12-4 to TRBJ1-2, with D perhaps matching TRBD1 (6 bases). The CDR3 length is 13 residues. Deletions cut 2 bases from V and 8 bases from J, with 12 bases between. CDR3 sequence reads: CASSLPGAQGYTF. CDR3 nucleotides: TGTGCCAGCAGTTTACCAGGGGCACAGGGCTACACCTTC.

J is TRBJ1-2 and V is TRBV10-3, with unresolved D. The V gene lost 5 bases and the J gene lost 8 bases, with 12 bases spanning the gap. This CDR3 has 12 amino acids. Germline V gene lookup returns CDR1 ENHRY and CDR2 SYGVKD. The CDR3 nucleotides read TGTGCCATCAGTCCGGACCCCGGGGGCTACACCTTC. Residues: CAISPDPGGYTF.

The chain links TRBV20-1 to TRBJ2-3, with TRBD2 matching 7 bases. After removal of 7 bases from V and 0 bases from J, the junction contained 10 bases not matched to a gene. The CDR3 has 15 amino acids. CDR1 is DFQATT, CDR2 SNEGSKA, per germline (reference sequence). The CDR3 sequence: CSVLLGGVSTDTQYF. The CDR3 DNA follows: TGCAGTGTTCTCCTTGGGGGGGTTAGCACAGATACGCAGTATTTT.

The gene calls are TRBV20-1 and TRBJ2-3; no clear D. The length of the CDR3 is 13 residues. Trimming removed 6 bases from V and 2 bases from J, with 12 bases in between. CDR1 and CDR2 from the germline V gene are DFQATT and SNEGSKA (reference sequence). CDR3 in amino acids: CSAKSKDTDTQYF. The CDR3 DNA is TGCAGTGCAAAGAGCAAAGACACAGATACGCAGTATTTT.

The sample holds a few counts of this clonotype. CDR3 nucleotides: TGTGCCAGCCGACAGTCCGGGGAGACCCAGTACTTC. It yields the protein CASRQSGETQYF. This chain links TRBV19 with TRBJ2-5; possible D gene TRBD1, 5 bases. The CDR3 totals 12 residues. Deletions cut 9 bases from V and 5 bases from J, with 13 bases between. Looked up from germline, CDR1 is LNHDA and CDR2 is SQIVND (reference sequence).

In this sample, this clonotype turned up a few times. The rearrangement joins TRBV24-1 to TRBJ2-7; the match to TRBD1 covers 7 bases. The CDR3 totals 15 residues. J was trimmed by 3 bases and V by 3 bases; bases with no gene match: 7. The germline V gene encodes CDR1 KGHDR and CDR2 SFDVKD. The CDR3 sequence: CATSDGTEGIYEQYF. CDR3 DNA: TGTGCCACCAGTGATGGGACAGAGGGAATCTACGAGCAGTACTTC.

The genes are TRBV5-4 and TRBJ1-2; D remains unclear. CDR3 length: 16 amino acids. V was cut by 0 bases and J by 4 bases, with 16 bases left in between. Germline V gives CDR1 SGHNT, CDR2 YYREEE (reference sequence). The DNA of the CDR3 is TGTGCCAGCAGCTTGGCCGTACGGGGAACTGGCTATGGCTACACCTTC. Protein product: CASSLAVRGTGYGYTF.

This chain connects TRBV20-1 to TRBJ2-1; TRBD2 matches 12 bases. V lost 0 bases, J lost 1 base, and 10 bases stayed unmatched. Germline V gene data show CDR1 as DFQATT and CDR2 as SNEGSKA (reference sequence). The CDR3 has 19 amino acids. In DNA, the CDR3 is TGCAGTGCTAGAGATAAACTAGCGGGGGGCCCAGGATCCTACAATGAGCAGTTCTTC. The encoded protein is CSARDKLAGGPGSYNEQFF.

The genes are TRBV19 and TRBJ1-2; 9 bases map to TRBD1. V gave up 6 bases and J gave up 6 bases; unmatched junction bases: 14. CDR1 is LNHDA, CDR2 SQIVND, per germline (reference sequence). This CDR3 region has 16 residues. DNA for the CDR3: TGTGCCAGTAGGGTAACTCCGGGACAGGGAGCAGATGGCTACACCTTC. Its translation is CASRVTPGQGADGYTF.

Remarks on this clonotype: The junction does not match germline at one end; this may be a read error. CDR3 coding DNA: TGTGCCAGTAGCCCTGGAGGACCGGTATTCTATGGCCACACCTTC. Translation gives CASSPGGPVFYGHTF. The V call is TRBV19, the J call TRBJ1-2; D is unresolved. This CDR3 contains 15 residues. Germline V CDR1 and CDR2: LNHDA, SQIVND (reference sequence).

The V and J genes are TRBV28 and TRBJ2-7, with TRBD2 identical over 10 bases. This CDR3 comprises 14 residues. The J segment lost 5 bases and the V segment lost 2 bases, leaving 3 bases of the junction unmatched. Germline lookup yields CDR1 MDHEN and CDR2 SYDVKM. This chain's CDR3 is CASSLPSGRNEQYF. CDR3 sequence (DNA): TGTGCCAGCAGTTTACCTAGCGGGAGAAACGAGCAGTACTTC.

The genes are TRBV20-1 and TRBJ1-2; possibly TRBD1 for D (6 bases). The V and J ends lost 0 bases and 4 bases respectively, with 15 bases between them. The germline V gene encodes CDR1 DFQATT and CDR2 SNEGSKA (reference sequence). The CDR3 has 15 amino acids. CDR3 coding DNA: TGCAGTGCTAGAGAGTGGGGGGGCGCAAGCTATGGCTACACCTTC. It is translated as CSAREWGGASYGYTF.

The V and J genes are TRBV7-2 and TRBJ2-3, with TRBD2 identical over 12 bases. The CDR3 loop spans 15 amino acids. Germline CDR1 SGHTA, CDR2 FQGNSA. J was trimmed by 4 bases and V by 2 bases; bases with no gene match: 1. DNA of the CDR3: TGTGCCAGCAGCTTACTAGCGGGGGGGCCAGATACGCAGTATTTT. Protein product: CASSLLAGGPDTQYF.

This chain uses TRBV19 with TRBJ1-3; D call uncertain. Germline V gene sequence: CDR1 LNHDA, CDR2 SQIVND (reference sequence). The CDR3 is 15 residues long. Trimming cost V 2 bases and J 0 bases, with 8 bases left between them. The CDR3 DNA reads TGTGCCAGTAGTATATCGCAGGCCTCTGGAAACACCATATATTTT. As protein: CASSISQASGNTIYF.

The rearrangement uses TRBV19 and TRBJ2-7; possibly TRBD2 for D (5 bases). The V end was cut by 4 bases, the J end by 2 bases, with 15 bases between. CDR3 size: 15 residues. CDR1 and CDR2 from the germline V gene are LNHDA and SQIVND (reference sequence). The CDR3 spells CASSTPARGPYEQYF. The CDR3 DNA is TGTGCCAGTAGTACCCCCGCCAGAGGGCCCTACGAGCAGTACTTC. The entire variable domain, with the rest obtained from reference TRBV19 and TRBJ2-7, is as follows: DGGITQSPKYLFRKEGQNVTLSCEQNLNHDAMYWYRQDPGQGLRLIYYSQIVNDFQKGDIAEGYSVSREKKESFPLTVTSAQKNPTAFYLCASSTPARGPYEQYFGPGTRLTVT.

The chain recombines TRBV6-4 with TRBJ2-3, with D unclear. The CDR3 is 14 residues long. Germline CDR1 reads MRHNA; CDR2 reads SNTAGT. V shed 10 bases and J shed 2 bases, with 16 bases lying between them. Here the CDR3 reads CATPIKGFTDTQYF. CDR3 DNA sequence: TGTGCCACTCCAATAAAGGGATTCACAGATACGCAGTATTTT.

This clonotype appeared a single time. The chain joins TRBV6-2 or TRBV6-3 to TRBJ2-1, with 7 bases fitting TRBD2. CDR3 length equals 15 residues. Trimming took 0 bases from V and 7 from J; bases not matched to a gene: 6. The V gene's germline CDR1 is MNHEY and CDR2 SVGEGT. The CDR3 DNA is TGTGCCAGCAGTTACTCTCCTAGCGGTGGGAATGAGCAGTTCTTC. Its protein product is CASSYSPSGGNEQFF.